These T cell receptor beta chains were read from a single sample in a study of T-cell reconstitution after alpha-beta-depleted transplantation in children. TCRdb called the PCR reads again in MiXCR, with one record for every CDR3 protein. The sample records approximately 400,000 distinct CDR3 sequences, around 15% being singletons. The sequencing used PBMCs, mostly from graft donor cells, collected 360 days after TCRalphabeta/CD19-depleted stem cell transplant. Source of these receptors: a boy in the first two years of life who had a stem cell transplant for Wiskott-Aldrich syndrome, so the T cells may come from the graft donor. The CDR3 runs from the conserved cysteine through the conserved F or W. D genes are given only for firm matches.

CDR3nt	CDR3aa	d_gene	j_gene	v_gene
TGTGCCAGCAGCCAACCGGGGGGTGGTGCGAACACCGGGGAGCTGTTTTTT	CASSQPGGGANTGELFF	TRBD2	TRBJ2-2	TRBV9
TGCGCCAGCAGCTTTGAGGGTGATGAGCAGTTCTTC	CASSFEGDEQFF	-	TRBJ2-1	TRBV5-1
TGTGCCAGCAGTTTCTCCCGTACAGGGGACGAGCAGTACTTC	CASSFSRTGDEQYF	TRBD1	TRBJ2-7	TRBV12-3/TRBV12-4
TGTGCCAGCTCACCCAGCGGGGGAGACCAAGAGACCCAGTACTTC	CASSPSGGDQETQYF	TRBD2	TRBJ2-5	TRBV18
TGTGCCAGCAGCTTCGGGGGGGCGGGTAATAAGTTCTTC	CASSFGGAGNKFF	TRBD2	TRBJ2-1	TRBV5-6
TGTGCCAGCAGGGAGTCCCTTAGGGTCACTGAAGCTTTCTTT	CASRESLRVTEAFF	-	TRBJ1-1	TRBV6-1
TGCGCCAGCAGACCACACCTAACCGGGGAGCTGTTTTTT	CASRPHLTGELFF	-	TRBJ2-2	TRBV5-1
TGCGCCAGCAGCCTTGCCCTATCTAGCGGGAGGGCCGGTACAGATACGCAGTATTTT	CASSLALSSGRAGTDTQYF	TRBD2	TRBJ2-3	TRBV4-1
TGTGCCAGCGGTCCTAAGGGGAGTAGCAATCAGCCCCAGCATTTT	CASGPKGSSNQPQHF	-	TRBJ1-5	TRBV12-3/TRBV12-4
TGTGCCAGCAGCTTAGAGGGACTAGCGGGAGTCAATGAGCAGTTCTTC	CASSLEGLAGVNEQFF	TRBD2	TRBJ2-1	TRBV7-2